One sample yielded the 18 T cell receptor beta chains listed below, sequenced in a study of blood T cells in healthy people across ages. Then a second PCR, running roughly 6 to 12 cycles, was carried out with a sample-barcoded 5' primer and a J-beta primer mix. In TCRdb, the 5' RACE reads were re-called with MiXCR into one record per CDR3 protein. The sample consists of 800,000 to 1,300,000 distinct CDR3 sequences, approximately 26% of them appearing once. Another study also made use of these data, one on T cells of mothers and their children.

Input material: blood. These receptors were taken from a girl aged 2 to 9 in good health.

This clonotype has only a few counts. The chain recombines TRBV5-1 with TRBJ2-1, with TRBD2 identical over 10 bases. This CDR3 has 15 amino acids. Germline trimming cut 3 bases from V and 10 bases from J; bases unmatched to any gene: 10. Germline loops: CDR1 SGHRS, CDR2 YFSETQ. In DNA form, the CDR3 reads TGCGCCAGCAGCTGGAGGCTTCTAGCGGGGGACGAGCAGTTCTTC. Translation: CASSWRLLAGDEQFF.

The chain couples TRBV29-1 to TRBJ2-7; unclear D gene. Trimming shortened V by 2 bases and J by 7 bases, and 21 bases separated the two germline ends. From germline, CDR1 is SQVTM and CDR2 ANQGSEA. The CDR3 is 15 amino acids. CDR3 sequence: CSVETMEFQEYEQYF. In nucleotides, the CDR3 is TGCAGCGTTGAAACCATGGAGTTTCAGGAATATGAGCAGTACTTC.

The chain couples TRBV7-2 to TRBJ1-2; D ambiguous. Germline V gene data show CDR1 as SGHTA and CDR2 as FQGNSA. CDR3 size: 12 residues. Between the trimmed V and J ends, which lost 2 bases and 5 bases, there was a span of 6 bases. For the CDR3, the DNA is TGTGCCAGCAGCTTATTTCGATATGGCTACACCTTC. Protein product: CASSLFRYGYTF.

A few counts support this clonotype. The chain carries TRBV6-5 and TRBJ2-1, with no clear D. From germline, CDR1 is MNHEY and CDR2 SVGAGI. V dropped 0 bases and J dropped 8 bases, with 17 bases sitting between them. This CDR3 is built from 16 residues. Here the CDR3 reads CASSYSRTLPGDEQFF. Here the CDR3 DNA reads TGTGCCAGCAGTTACTCTAGAACACTCCCTGGGGATGAGCAGTTCTTC.

This chain uses TRBV14 with TRBJ1-1; no reliable D call. Deletions cut 1 base from V and 10 bases from J, with 16 bases between. The CDR3 loop spans 14 amino acids. Germline CDR1 reads SGHDN; CDR2 reads FVKESK. This chain's CDR3 is CASSQVGFSKAAFF. Here the CDR3 DNA reads TGTGCCAGCAGCCAAGTGGGGTTTTCGAAGGCAGCTTTCTTT.

The gene calls are TRBV12-3 or TRBV12-4 and TRBJ2-7; D is possibly TRBD1 or TRBD2 (5 bases each). With 3 bases removed from V and 1 base from J, the gap between germline ends came to 13 bases. The CDR3 length is 15 residues. The CDR3 region has the DNA TGTGCCAGCAGTTTGTCCGGGACCGCTTCCTACGAGCAGTACTTC. Its translation is CASSLSGTASYEQYF.

The table lists this clonotype with a few counts. The genes are TRBV5-1 and TRBJ2-5, with 7 bases aligning to TRBD2. Germline CDR1 is SGHRS and CDR2 is YFSETQ. CDR3 length: 15 residues. J lost 1 base, V lost 5 bases, and 8 bases had no gene match. CDR3 loop: CASSPNSSGQETQYF. The CDR3 nucleotides read TGCGCCAGCAGTCCCAACTCTAGCGGCCAAGAGACCCAGTACTTC.

The rearrangement joins TRBV4-3 to TRBJ2-7; 7 bases fit TRBD1. The V gene's germline CDR1 is LGHNA and CDR2 YSLEER. V shed 0 bases, J shed 6 bases, and the junction held 11 bases outside the gene matches. CDR3 size: 16 residues. The CDR3 region has the DNA TGCGCCAGCAGCCAAGATCATCGGGACAGCTCACCCGAGCAGTACTTC. It specifies CASSQDHRDSSPEQYF.

In this sample, this clonotype turned up a few times. This chain uses TRBV2 with TRBJ2-5; D unresolved. Germline-derived CDR1 and CDR2 are SNHLY and FYNNEI. Trimming left V 3 bases short and J 1 base short, with 12 bases between. This CDR3 has 15 amino acids. CDR3 nucleotides: TGTGCCAGCAGTGACTGGGCTTCCCTCCAAGAGACCCAGTACTTC. The encoded protein is CASSDWASLQETQYF.

This clonotype was detected a few times. V gene TRBV21-1 combines with J gene TRBJ2-7. TRBV21-1 is flagged as a pseudogene. The CDR3 is made up of 17 amino acids. In DNA form, the CDR3 reads TGTGCCAGCAGCGTAGAAGGTGGTCGGACGGAGCCCTACGAGCAGTACTTC. As protein: CASSVEGGRTEPYEQYF.

At least ten counts were recorded for this clonotype. A read error may account for a junction end that differs from germline. This chain links TRBV5-1 with TRBJ1-1; no clear D gene. This CDR3 spans 13 amino acids. Germline V gene lookup returns CDR1 SGHRS and CDR2 YFSETQ. The CDR3 protein is CASSLERNTEAFF. In nucleotides, the CDR3 is TGTGCCAGCAGCTTAGAGCGGAACACTGAAGCTTTCTTT. Together with reference TRBV5-1 and TRBJ1-1, the CDR3 gives the full variable domain: KAGVTQTPRYLIKTRGQQVTLSCSPISGHRSVSWYQQTPGQGLQFLFEYFSETQRNKGNFPGRFSGRQFSNSRSEMNVSTLELGDSALYLCASSLERNTEAFFGQGTRLTVV.

The chain employs TRBV4-2 and TRBJ1-2, with 7 bases lining up with TRBD1. Germline V lookup: CDR1 LGHNA, CDR2 YNFKEQ. There are 17 residues in the CDR3. Losses at the gene ends were 0 bases for V and 1 base for J; bases not matched to a gene: 8. In DNA, the CDR3 is TGTGCCAGCAGCCAAGAGGGTTCAGGGGGATATAACTATGGCTACACCTTC. This codes for CASSQEGSGGYNYGYTF.

The V call is TRBV4-2, the J call TRBJ1-2, with D perhaps matching TRBD1 (5 bases). The V end was cut by 1 base, the J end by 7 bases, with 13 bases between. Per the germline V gene, CDR1 is LGHNA and CDR2 is YNFKEQ. CDR3 length equals 14 residues. CDR3 residues: CASSQGGTDRGYTF. The CDR3 region has the DNA TGTGCCAGCAGCCAAGGGGGCACCGATCGTGGCTACACCTTC.

This clonotype was counted a few times. The chain uses TRBV5-1 and TRBJ2-1; 10 bases line up with TRBD2. This CDR3 region has 14 residues. Trimming cost V 6 bases and J 10 bases; bases outside gene matches: 10. Germline CDR1 reads SGHRS; CDR2 reads YFSETQ. CDR3 protein: CASTPLLLAGEQFF. The CDR3, as DNA: TGCGCCAGCACGCCCTTATTACTAGCGGGGGAGCAGTTCTTC.

This clonotype appeared a single time. The rearrangement links TRBV28 to TRBJ2-5, with TRBD2 identical over 7 bases. This CDR3 spans 15 amino acids. Trimming removed 6 bases from V and 6 bases from J; junction bases left unmatched: 13. Germline CDR1 reads MDHEN; CDR2 reads SYDVKM. This chain's CDR3 is CASSPRGEGPKTQYF. The CDR3 DNA sequence: TGTGCCAGCAGCCCCCGGGGGGAGGGGCCCAAGACCCAGTACTTC.

The J gene is TRBJ1-3, the V gene TRBV29-1; D may be TRBD1 (6 bases). The CDR3 runs 15 residues. Trimming shortened V by 5 bases and J by 4 bases, and 18 bases separated the two germline ends. The germline CDR1 and CDR2 sequences are SQVTM and ANQGSEA. The CDR3 is CSVQTRGGYGNTIYF. The CDR3, as DNA: TGCAGCGTTCAAACCAGGGGAGGATACGGAAACACCATATATTTT.

V gene TRBV6-5 combines with J gene TRBJ2-5, with D unclear. Germline V lookup: CDR1 MNHEY, CDR2 SVGAGI. With 0 bases removed from V and 0 bases from J, the gap between germline ends came to 5 bases. The CDR3 consists of 14 residues. The CDR3 sequence: CASSYSEYQETQYF. The CDR3 region has the DNA TGTGCCAGCAGTTACTCGGAGTACCAAGAGACCCAGTACTTC.

This clonotype was seen only a few times. This rearrangement joins TRBV12-3 or TRBV12-4 to TRBJ2-1, with a weak D call TRBD1 (5 bases). The germline V and J ends were trimmed by 6 bases and 4 bases, with 10 bases remaining between them. CDR3 length: 13 amino acids. CDR3 amino acids: CASSRTPYNEQFF. The CDR3 nucleotides read TGTGCCAGCAGCAGGACACCGTACAATGAGCAGTTCTTC.